In this sample, the clone carrying this T cell receptor (beta chain) turned up once. The antigen remains unidentified. Clones were sequenced by immunoSEQ multiplex PCR, and TCRdb holds only the in-frame ones, with some missing. Of roughly 65,000 clones listed, 70% to 80% are singletons. The record originates from a study of vaccination effects on CD4 cells after COVID-19. Study overall: Either the BNT162b2 or mRNA-1273 vaccine was given to participants in two doses. Broader study findings: Marked contraction was observed in infection-induced and vaccine-induced clones late after vaccination.

Viral peptide pools were used in the ViraFEST assay to expand antigen-specific CD4+ T cells, and sequencing came afterward. Having been cultured for 9 to 11 days, the cells underwent CD4+ T cell isolation. None of the vaccinated had previously contracted SARS-CoV-2, and their nucleocapsid antibodies tested negative. Cultures received IL-2 medium that replaced half the medium on days 3 and 7. Sequenced material: CD4+ T cells from PBMCs cultured with HCoV-NL63 spike peptides, taken before COVID-19 vaccination. This receptor was identified in a human donor who received a COVID-19 vaccine.

CDR3 DNA: TGTGCCAGCAGTTTGGAAGGGGTTTCCTACAATGAGCAGTTCTTC. Residues: CASSLEGVSYNEQFF. The chain combines TRBV2 with TRBJ2-1; a possible D gene is TRBD1 (5 bases). Trimming took off 5 bases at V and 1 base at J, with 12 bases between the two ends. Germline CDR1 reads SNHLY; CDR2 reads FYNNEI. The length of the CDR3 is 15 residues.